This TCR beta chain appears in the sequencing data of a study of human T cells and chemical hapten exposure. Study as a whole: Weekly scalp doses of diphenylcyclopropenone were given to patients during the approximately 23-week study.

In TCRdb, the RACE reads were re-called with MiXCR into one record per CDR3 protein. The data contain more than 90,000 distinct CDR3 sequences, approximately 10% of them singletons. The time point: patch test 2, 6 weeks after DPC sensitization. Treatment of the sample: therapeutic diphenylcyclopropenone sensitization with weekly scalp DPC. General observations from the study: A positive correlation with patch test score was found for PT1 expanded TCR counts.

This clonotype has a count of ten or more. The antigen remains undetermined. Sequenced here: whole blood, sampled in connection with sensitization to the hapten diphenylcyclopropenone (DPC). This clonotype was obtained from a woman aged 40 to 49 with alopecia areata. Some clones in this sample may be carry-over from other donors' samples.

For the CDR3, the DNA is TGTGCCAGCAGCGGAAGGGAGGCCGGGGGAGATACGCAGTATTTT. Amino acid sequence: CASSGREAGGDTQYF. This chain joins TRBV5-8 and TRBJ2-3; weak D call: TRBD2 (6 bases). The V gene's germline CDR1 is SGHTS and CDR2 YDEGEE. The V end was cut by 4 bases, the J end by 5 bases, with 17 bases between. The CDR3 has 15 residues.